Listed here are 10 T cell receptor beta chains from one sample, sequenced in a study of T cells expressing NK-cell markers. From its re-call of the 5' RACE reads, TCRdb lists each CDR3 protein once, without DNA. The table lists over 350,000 distinct CDR3 sequences, with 9.5% to 12% in the top ten. The sequencing sample was made of blood T cells: a sorted CD56 or NKG2C T cell subset, CD4+ or CD8+ T cells, or bulk PBMC T cells (not recorded which). The receptors were sampled from a woman aged 45-65 years in good health.

V is TRBV4-1 and J is TRBJ1-1. The CDR3 is 13 residues long. In germline, CDR1 is MGHRA, CDR2 YSYEKL. The CDR3 sequence: CASSRGGHTEAFF.

The chain combines TRBV4-2 with TRBJ1-6. The CDR3 runs to 16 residues. CDR1 is LGHNA, CDR2 YNFKEQ, per germline. The CDR3 is CASSQEWGPRDSPLHF.

The gene calls are TRBV6-1 and TRBJ1-4. This CDR3 region has 12 residues. Germline CDR1 is MNHNS and CDR2 is SASEGT. CDR3 sequence reads: CASRTLWEKLFF.

The chain joins TRBV18 to TRBJ2-1; TCRdb proposes TRBD2, but this gene call is untestable without DNA. CDR1 is KGHSH, CDR2 LQKENI, per germline. CDR3 size: 16 residues. The chain's CDR3 is CASSSLAGRTVVEQFF.

The chain combines TRBV29-1 with TRBJ2-7; lacking DNA, the TRBD1 call made by TCRdb goes unchecked. CDR1 is SQVTM, CDR2 ANQGSEA, per germline. The CDR3 has 13 amino acids. Here the CDR3 reads CSVAQGTGYEQYF.

The chain links TRBV29-1 to TRBJ2-3; TCRdb outputs TRBD2, but without DNA this stays unchecked. This CDR3 is built from 13 residues. Germline CDR1 SQVTM, CDR2 ANQGSEA. The CDR3 protein is CSVERTLRVKRYF.

The chain uses TRBV5-1 and TRBJ2-7; TCRdb calls TRBD2, which cannot be checked without DNA. Germline-derived CDR1 and CDR2 are SGHRS and YFSETQ. This CDR3 has 14 residues. The CDR3 loop is CASSPRSLSYEQYF.

The chain has TRBV6-2 or TRBV6-3 and TRBJ2-2; TCRdb designates TRBD2, a call that cannot be tested without DNA. Germline CDR1 MNHEY, CDR2 SVGEGT. The CDR3 extends over 13 amino acids. The CDR3 here is CASRLAGTGELFF.

The rearrangement uses TRBV7-9 and TRBJ2-1; lacking DNA, the TRBD2 call made by TCRdb goes unchecked. Germline lookup yields CDR1 SEHNR and CDR2 FQNEAQ (reference sequence). CDR3 length equals 22 residues. The CDR3 sequence is CASSSYRRGLAGGRVLYNEQFF.

The CDR3 region is CASRTGGFGTGELFF. The V and J genes are TRBV6-6 and TRBJ2-2; TCRdb picks TRBD1, but there is no DNA to check that call. CDR3 length: 15 amino acids. The germline V gene has CDR1 MNHNY and CDR2 SVGAGI (reference sequence).